A selection of T cell receptor beta chains follows, all from one sample in a study of T-cell memory formation after mild COVID-19. TCRdb fed the 5' RACE reads into MiXCR, producing one record per CDR3 protein. The table has around 400,000 distinct CDR3 sequences, 20% to 25% seen once. The sample was PBMCs or a T cell subset sorted from them (not recorded which). Every receptor here comes from an adult woman who had mild COVID-19 (a few samples of this study predate the infection). Cell type and time point are not known. CDR3s include the opening cysteine and the closing phenylalanine or tryptophan. A D gene is named only where the DNA matches it firmly. Not every row has a clone size; where given, it reads once, few, many or a size class.

CDR3,DNA,size,D,J,V
CASSKLATSYNEQFF,TGTGCCAGCAGCAAACTAGCGACTTCCTACAATGAGCAGTTCTTC,.,TRBD2,TRBJ2-1,TRBV7-3
CASSSQGAEETKYF,TGTGCCAGCAGCTCCCAGGGGGCGGAAGAGACCAAGTACTTC,.,TRBD1,TRBJ2-5,TRBV7-3
CASTARGYGTEAFF,TGTGCCAGCACGGCCAGGGGGTACGGCACTGAAGCTTTCTTT,few,TRBD1,TRBJ1-1,TRBV12-3/TRBV12-4
CASRLSGLAAYEQYF,TGTGCCAGCAGACTATCAGGACTAGCGGCCTACGAGCAGTACTTC,many,TRBD2,TRBJ2-7,TRBV4-2
CASSPPSVTSTDTQYF,TGTGCCAGCAGTCCCCCCTCAGTGACGAGTACAGATACGCAGTATTTT,.,.,TRBJ2-3,TRBV12-3/TRBV12-4
CASRGLAGGSSYEQYF,TGTGCCAGCCGGGGACTAGCGGGAGGGAGCTCCTACGAGCAGTACTTC,few,TRBD2,TRBJ2-7,TRBV12-3/TRBV12-4
CASSKGGQNTEAFF,TGTGCCAGCAGCAAAGGAGGGCAGAACACTGAAGCTTTCTTT,few,.,TRBJ1-1,TRBV5-5
CASSSLSGEQFF,TGTGCCAGCAGCTCCTTGAGCGGGGAGCAGTTCTTC,.,.,TRBJ2-1,TRBV7-6
CASSLRGRNTEAFF,TGTGCCAGCAGCTTGCGGGGACGGAACACTGAAGCTTTCTTT,many,.,TRBJ1-1,TRBV3-1
CASSPLGPTEQYF,TGTGCCAGCAGCCCCCTTGGTCCGACGGAGCAGTACTTC,few,.,TRBJ2-7,TRBV7-2
CASSPLGQQQETQYF,TGTGCCAGCAGTCCCCTGGGGCAGCAACAAGAGACCCAGTACTTC,few,.,TRBJ2-5,TRBV12-3/TRBV12-4
CASSYLPGQGISYEQYF,TGTGCCAGCAGCTACCTACCGGGACAGGGGATCTCCTACGAGCAGTACTTC,.,TRBD1,TRBJ2-7,TRBV11-3
CASSQDHGTEAFF,TGTGCCAGCAGCCAAGATCACGGGACAGAAGCTTTCTTT,.,.,TRBJ1-1,TRBV3-1
CASSKTSGRAAVTDTQYF,TGTGCCAGCAGTAAAACTAGCGGGAGGGCCGCGGTCACAGATACGCAGTATTTT,many,TRBD2,TRBJ2-3,TRBV27
CASSQGLTGQGISEQYF,TGCGCCAGCAGCCAAGGTCTGACGGGACAGGGGATCAGCGAGCAGTACTTC,many,TRBD1,TRBJ2-7,TRBV4-1
CSAPGQGNYGYTF,TGCAGTGCTCCGGGACAGGGGAATTATGGCTACACCTTC,.,TRBD1,TRBJ1-2,TRBV20-1
CASSLEVFGTEAFF,TGTGCCAGCAGCTTGGAGGTTTTTGGCACTGAAGCTTTCTTT,few,.,TRBJ1-1,TRBV5-6
CASNRQGAHYGYTF,TGTGCCAGCAACCGACAGGGGGCCCACTATGGCTACACCTTC,few,TRBD1,TRBJ1-2,TRBV6-6
CASSLQQTGALF,TGTGCCAGCAGTTTACAGCAGACGGGGGCCCTCTTC,few,.,TRBJ2-7,TRBV12-3/TRBV12-4
CASSPGENNEQFF,TGTGCCAGCAGCCCGGGAGAGAACAATGAGCAGTTCTTC,.,.,TRBJ2-1,TRBV3-1
CATSDYGSGQETQYF,TGTGCCACCAGTGATTATGGGTCTGGCCAAGAGACCCAGTACTTC,few,.,TRBJ2-5,TRBV24-1
CASSQEIRVDTEAFF,TGCGCCAGCAGCCAAGAGATCCGGGTTGACACTGAAGCTTTCTTT,few,.,TRBJ1-1,TRBV4-1
CASSQYDSNTEAFF,TGTGCCAGCAGCCAATACGACAGTAACACTGAAGCTTTCTTT,few,.,TRBJ1-1,TRBV3-1
CASSEWGARGDTQYF,TGTGCCAGCTCTGAATGGGGGGCGCGAGGGGATACGCAGTATTTT,few,.,TRBJ2-3,TRBV6-1
CASSERGRGGPEAFF,TGTGCCAGCAGTGAACGGGGCAGGGGGGGACCTGAAGCTTTCTTT,few,TRBD1,TRBJ1-1,TRBV6-1
CASSPRWTDYYEQYF,TGTGCCAGCAGTCCACGCTGGACAGACTACTACGAGCAGTACTTC,few,.,TRBJ2-7,TRBV3-1
CASSVNLIAGGPDTQYF,TGTGCCAGCAGCGTCAATCTAATAGCGGGAGGACCAGATACGCAGTATTTT,.,TRBD2,TRBJ2-3,TRBV9
CASRVSGRAPYNEQFF,TGCGCCAGCAGGGTTAGTGGCAGGGCCCCTTACAATGAGCAGTTCTTC,few,.,TRBJ2-1,TRBV4-1
CASSSQQGRQFF,TGTGCCAGCAGCTCACAACAGGGACGGCAGTTCTTC,.,.,TRBJ2-1,TRBV7-6
CSARGTGPRQPQHF,TGCAGTGCTAGGGGGACAGGTCCTCGGCAGCCCCAGCATTTT,once,TRBD1,TRBJ1-5,TRBV20-1
CASSLVIEQYF,TGCGCCAGCAGCTTGGTCATCGAGCAGTACTTC,many,.,TRBJ2-7,TRBV5-1
CASSPGSLSNQPQHF,TGTGCCAGCAGCCCCGGAAGCCTTAGCAATCAGCCCCAGCATTTT,few,.,TRBJ1-5,TRBV6-6
CASSSLEGGYNEQFF,TGTGCCAGCAGTTCCCTAGAGGGCGGTTACAATGAGCAGTTCTTC,.,.,TRBJ2-1,TRBV12-3/TRBV12-4
CASGQGGQPQHF,TGTGCCAGCGGCCAGGGAGGTCAGCCCCAGCATTTT,few,.,TRBJ1-5,TRBV12-3/TRBV12-4
CASSYDSPSTDTQYF,TGTGCCAGCAGTTACGACAGCCCCAGCACAGATACGCAGTATTTT,.,.,TRBJ2-3,TRBV6-2/TRBV6-3
CASSPLPGSTTGEQFF,TGTGCCAGCAGCCCCCTCCCCGGGTCCACAACGGGTGAGCAGTTCTTC,few,.,TRBJ2-1,TRBV7-9
CASSNWGTGNTGELFF,TGTGCCAGTAGTAATTGGGGGACAGGGAACACCGGGGAGCTGTTTTTT,.,TRBD1,TRBJ2-2,TRBV19
CASSLGTRVSEQYF,TGTGCCAGCAGCTTAGGTACCAGGGTAAGCGAGCAGTACTTC,.,.,TRBJ2-7,TRBV7-6
CASKGEGLAAEKGILNEQFF,TGTGCCAGCAAGGGGGAGGGACTAGCAGCCGAGAAAGGAATTCTCAATGAGCAGTTCTTC,.,TRBD2,TRBJ2-1,TRBV7-8
CASSAEGRGLAGEQFF,TGTGCCAGCAGCGCCGAAGGGCGGGGACTAGCGGGTGAGCAGTTCTTC,few,TRBD2,TRBJ2-1,TRBV12-3/TRBV12-4
CASSVGGAGNTIYF,TGTGCCAGCAGCGTCGGGGGTGCTGGAAACACCATATATTTT,.,.,TRBJ1-3,TRBV7-2
CASSYPGENQPQHF,TGTGCCAGCAGTTACCCAGGGGAAAATCAGCCCCAGCATTTT,few,.,TRBJ1-5,TRBV6-6
CASSFVASSGETQYF,TGTGCCAGCAGCTTTGTAGCCTCATCAGGGGAGACCCAGTACTTC,once,.,TRBJ2-5,TRBV5-4
CASSQGGGSEAFF,TGCGCCAGCAGCCAAGGAGGTGGGTCTGAAGCTTTCTTT,.,.,TRBJ1-1,TRBV4-3
CASSLGWAPTDTQYF,TGTGCCAGCAGTTTGGGCTGGGCGCCCACAGATACGCAGTATTTT,.,.,TRBJ2-3,TRBV12-3/TRBV12-4
CASKEDRGYNEQFF,TGTGCCAGCAAGGAGGACAGGGGCTACAATGAGCAGTTCTTC,.,TRBD1,TRBJ2-1,TRBV7-9
CASSPRLAGAPGAQYF,TGTGCCAGCAGCCCGAGACTAGCGGGGGCCCCGGGGGCCCAGTACTTC,few,TRBD2,TRBJ2-5,TRBV5-5
CASNTNHGTSNEQFF,TGTGCCAGCAATACTAACCATGGGACTAGTAATGAGCAGTTCTTC,few,TRBD2,TRBJ2-1,TRBV27
CASSRLAAASTDTQYF,TGTGCCAGCAGCCGACTAGCGGCAGCTAGCACAGATACGCAGTATTTT,.,TRBD2,TRBJ2-3,TRBV3-1
CSVVEPEVTYEQYF,TGCAGCGTTGTAGAGCCAGAAGTCACCTACGAGCAGTACTTC,.,.,TRBJ2-7,TRBV29-1
CASNSAGINYEQYF,TGTGCCAGCAACTCAGCGGGGATTAACTACGAGCAGTACTTC,few,TRBD2,TRBJ2-7,TRBV2